This entry describes one T cell receptor (beta chain). This CDR3 has 13 amino acids. V lost 1 base to trimming and J lost 6 bases, with 9 bases between them. In germline, CDR1 is LGHNT, CDR2 FRNRAP. The method was immunoSEQ multiplex PCR; TCRdb's version includes in-frame clones alone and lacks a portion of them. The sample comprises some 100,000 clones, roughly 85% of which are singletons, and less than 3% rests with the top ten. The data derive from a study of blood T cell repertoires in COVID-19. Study information: Both acute and convalescent COVID-19 samples were obtained from the United States, Italy and Spain.

Sequenced sample: PBMCs or T cells enriched from blood (not recorded which). The genes are TRBV12-5 and TRBJ1-1; D call uncertain. This TCR derives from a woman aged 50 to 65 who had recovered from COVID-19. CDR3 sequence reads: CASGLDLDSEAFF. CDR3 bases: TGTGCTAGTGGTTTGGATTTGGACTCTGAAGCTTTCTTT.